This T cell receptor beta chain was obtained from a study of blood T cells in healthy people across ages. Isolating PBMCs gave at least 7 million of these cells per sample. With a J-beta primer mix and a sample-barcoded 5' primer, a second PCR ran about 7 to 12 cycles. TCRdb called the 5' RACE reads again in MiXCR, with one record for every CDR3 protein. Among roughly 800,000 distinct CDR3 sequences listed, approximately 25% were seen once. Germline V gene data show CDR1 as SGHTA and CDR2 as FQGNSA. The CDR3 extends over 18 amino acids. Concerning this clonotype itself: Sequence at one end of the junction differs from germline and may be a read error.

These data were likewise used in another study, on T cells of mothers and their children.

The sample consisted of blood. The chain employs TRBV7-2 and TRBJ2-1; TRBD2 matches 14 bases. The receptor's source is a boy between 10 and 17 years old in good health. CDR3: CASSLRGRLAGGANGQFF. The CDR3 DNA sequence: TGTGCCAGCAGCTTACGGGGGAGACTAGCGGGAGGGGCCAATGGGCAGTTCTTC. The full variable domain, its missing parts supplied by reference TRBV7-2 and TRBJ2-1, is GAGVSQSPSNKVTEKGKDVELRCDPISGHTALYWYRQSLGQGLEFLIYFQGNSAPDKSGLPSDRFSAERTGGSVSTLTIQRTQQEDSAVYLCASSLRGRLAGGANGQFFGPGTRLTVL.